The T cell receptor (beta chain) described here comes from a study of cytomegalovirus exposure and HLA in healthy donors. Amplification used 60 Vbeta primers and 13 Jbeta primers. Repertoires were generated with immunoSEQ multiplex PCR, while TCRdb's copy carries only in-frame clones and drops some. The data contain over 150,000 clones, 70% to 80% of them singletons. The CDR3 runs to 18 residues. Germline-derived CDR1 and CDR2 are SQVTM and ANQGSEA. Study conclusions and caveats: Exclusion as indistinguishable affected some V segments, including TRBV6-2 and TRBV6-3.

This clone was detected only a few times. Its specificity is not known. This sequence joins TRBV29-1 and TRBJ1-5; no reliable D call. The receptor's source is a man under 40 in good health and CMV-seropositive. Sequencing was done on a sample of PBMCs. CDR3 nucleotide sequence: TGCAGTGGAGGGTCCCGGGAGGCTATAAGCTATAGCAATCAGCCCCAGCATTTT. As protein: CSGGSREAISYSNQPQHF.